This T cell receptor beta chain was captured by sequencing in a study of T cell responses to AZD1222 COVID-19 vaccine (dated by TCRdb to the early 2020s). About the full investigation: AZD1222 recipients given second doses at about 4 weeks or at about 12 weeks were pooled, since spike-specific TCR depth and breadth were not found to differ between the two schedules. TCR sequencing covered fewer than 250 trial participants: 207 given two doses of AZD1222 and approximately 26 given two doses of MenACWY control vaccine. Enrollment into the trials was organized by age into subgroups of 18-55, 56-69 and 70-plus years, and those subgroups contained about 160, 30 and 59 TCR-sequenced participants, respectively. Overall study results and their limits: Only six AZD1222 recipients were SARS-CoV-2 seropositive at baseline, limiting conclusions about previously exposed vaccinees. Participants were mostly white British and included more females than males, and it was suggested by the authors that clonal diversity may have been underestimated. Because no day 14 peak-response samples were available, the repertoires could be characterized only after the peak T cell response. The vaccine-associated CD4 TCRs covered the entire spike protein, and the dominant responses fell in regions 160-218 and 743-854. Spike-specific TCR breadth and depth rose significantly after two AZD1222 doses compared with day 0 and with MenACWY recipients. Epitopes outside the regions mutated in the B.1.351 and B.1.1.7 variants were reportedly recognized by nearly half of the unique spike-specific TCRs. The 56-69-year group was small, and its depth increase did not reach significance, likely because of low power.

For this clone: No antigen is known for it. Base qualities are not at hand, and no much larger clone is one base apart.

The CDR3 regions of human TCRbeta chains were analyzed by immunosequencing. Turning to the authors' computational methods: Repertoire TCRs were checked for matches against a reference library of SARS-CoV-2-specific TCRs that had been generated using the MIRA antigen-specificity platform. Breadth meant the fraction of unique TCRs that were SARS-CoV-2-associated, whereas depth meant the fraction of total T cells that were SARS-CoV-2-associated. Using the MIRA data, each spike-specific TCR was assigned both to the spike region to which the TCR was reactive and to a CD4 or CD8 class. Log10-transformed breadth and depth values were compared by one-way ANOVA with Sidak's multiple comparisons tests. This immuneACCESS table, as held by TCRdb, lists in-frame sequences with V and J called but not all clones. Of the missing ones, under half trace to an unresolved V gene in checked studies; the others have no known cause. That table furnishes V, J and clone size, whereas the DNA furnished D and trimming. The sample table lists some 130,000 clones, about 92% of them with a count of one. The ten largest make up 9.1% of the sample.

The CDR3 goes from the cysteine to the phenylalanine over 14 residues. Just the 42-base CDR3 DNA is kept, in frame starting at base 1. The germline V gene encodes CDR1 MGHRA and CDR2 YSYEKL. V was cut back by 0 bases and J by 8 bases, leaving a gap of 11 bases between them. The meaning of the sample's time point label: baseline before first vaccination. Samples from vaccinated people were obtained from the UK trials COV001 and COV002, which included a single-blind randomized controlled phase 2/3 trial of AZD1222 (ChAdOx1 nCoV-19) in healthy adults. For TCRbeta chain sequencing, PBMC samples were collected from trial participants at day 0 and at day 28 after the second dose.

This receptor was taken from an adult in good health. The material sequenced was peripheral blood, taken on day 0 of AZD1222 vaccination. Recombination connected TRBV4-1 to TRBJ1-3, with TRBD1 perhaps the D gene, on 5 matching bases. The DNA sequence is TGCGCCAGCAGCCAAGAGGGGGGGTTGGACACCATATATTTT. Protein translation: CASSQEGGLDTIYF.